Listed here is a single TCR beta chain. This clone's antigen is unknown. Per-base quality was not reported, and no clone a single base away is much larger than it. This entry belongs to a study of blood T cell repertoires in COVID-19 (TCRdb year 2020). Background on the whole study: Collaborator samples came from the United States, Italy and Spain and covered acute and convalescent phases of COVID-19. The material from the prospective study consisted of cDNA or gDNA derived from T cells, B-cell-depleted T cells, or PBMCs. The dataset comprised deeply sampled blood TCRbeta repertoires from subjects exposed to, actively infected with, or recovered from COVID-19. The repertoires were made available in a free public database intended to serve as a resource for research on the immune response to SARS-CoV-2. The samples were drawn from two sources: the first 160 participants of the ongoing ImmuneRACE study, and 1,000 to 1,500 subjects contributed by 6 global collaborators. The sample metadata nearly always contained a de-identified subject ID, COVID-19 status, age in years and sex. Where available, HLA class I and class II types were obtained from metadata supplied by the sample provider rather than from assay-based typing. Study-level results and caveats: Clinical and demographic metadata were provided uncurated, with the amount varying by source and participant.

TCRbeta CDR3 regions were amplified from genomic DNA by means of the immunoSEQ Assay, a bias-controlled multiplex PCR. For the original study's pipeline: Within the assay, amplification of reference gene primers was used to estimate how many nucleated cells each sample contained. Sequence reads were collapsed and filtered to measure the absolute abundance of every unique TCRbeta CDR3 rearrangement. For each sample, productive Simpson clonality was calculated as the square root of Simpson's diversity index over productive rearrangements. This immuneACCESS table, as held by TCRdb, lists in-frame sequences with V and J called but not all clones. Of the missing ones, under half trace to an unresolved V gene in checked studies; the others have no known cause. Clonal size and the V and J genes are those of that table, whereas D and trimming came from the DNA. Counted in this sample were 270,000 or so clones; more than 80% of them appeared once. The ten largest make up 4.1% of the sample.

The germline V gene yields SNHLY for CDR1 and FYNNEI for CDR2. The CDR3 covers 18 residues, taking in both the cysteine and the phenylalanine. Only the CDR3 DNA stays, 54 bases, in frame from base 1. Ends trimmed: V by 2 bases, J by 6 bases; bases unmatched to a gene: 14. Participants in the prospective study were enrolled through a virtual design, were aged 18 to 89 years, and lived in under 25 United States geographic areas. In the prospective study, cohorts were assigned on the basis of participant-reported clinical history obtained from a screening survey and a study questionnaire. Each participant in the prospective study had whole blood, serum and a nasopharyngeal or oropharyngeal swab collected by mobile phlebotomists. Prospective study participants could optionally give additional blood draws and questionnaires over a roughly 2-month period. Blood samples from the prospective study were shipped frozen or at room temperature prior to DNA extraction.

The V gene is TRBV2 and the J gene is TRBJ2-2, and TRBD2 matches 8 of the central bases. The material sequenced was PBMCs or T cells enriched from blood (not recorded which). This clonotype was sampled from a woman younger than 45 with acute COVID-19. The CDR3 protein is CASSEPRGAGVLSGELFF. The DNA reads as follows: TGTGCCAGCAGTGAACCCCGGGGAGCGGGAGTCTTGTCCGGGGAGCTGTTTTTT.